This T cell receptor (beta chain) was observed in a study of cytomegalovirus exposure and HLA in healthy donors. Regarding the study as a whole: According to an earlier analysis, most TCR beta V segments yielded productive rearrangements about 90% or about 30% of the time.

With regard to this clone: As yet, its antigen is unknown.

A multiplex PCR was run with 60 Vbeta primers and 13 Jbeta primers. TCRdb's copy holds only in-frame clones and misses some; the assay was immunoSEQ multiplex PCR. This table holds 170,000 or so clones, roughly 77% found once. The CDR3 has 15 residues. V lost 4 bases, J lost 8 bases, and 6 bases stayed unmatched. CDR1 and CDR2 (germline): SGHKS, YYEKEE (reference sequence). The chain links TRBV5-5 to TRBJ1-4, with 12 bases fitting TRBD1. The sample comprised PBMCs. The sequence derives from a woman in her fifties or sixties in good health and CMV-seropositive. The DNA of the CDR3 is TGTGCCAGCAGCCTCCGGGACAGGGGGCGAGAAAAACTGTTTTTT. It is translated as CASSLRDRGREKLFF.